These 32 T cell receptor beta chains share one sample of origin, sequenced in a study of radiotherapy plus CTLA-4 blockade in lung cancer. The protocol was immunoSEQ multiplex PCR, while the TCRdb copy is restricted to in-frame clones and leaves out a portion. The data hold approximately 19,000 clones, with roughly 83% observed a single time. Specimen: peripheral blood, collected from a patient treated with radiotherapy plus ipilimumab. The receptors were sampled from a human donor with non-small cell lung cancer whose response to radiotherapy plus ipilimumab could not be evaluated.

The chain couples TRBV6-1 to TRBJ1-3; 7 bases agree with TRBD1. J gave up 2 bases and V 6 bases, and 4 bases lay outside the gene matches. Germline V gene data show CDR1 as MNHNS and CDR2 as SASEGT. The CDR3 has 14 residues. The CDR3 loop reads CASRMTGPGNTIYF. CDR3 bases: TGTGCCAGCAGAATGACAGGGCCTGGAAACACCATATATTTT.

The V call is TRBV5-5, the J call TRBJ2-5; maybe TRBD2 (5 bases). The J call may be incorrect, as the DNA end agrees better with TRBJ2-7. The germline gives CDR1 SGHKS, CDR2 YYEKEE (reference sequence). CDR3 size: 14 residues. The CDR3 DNA is TGTGCCAGCAGCTTTTCAGAGGGAGACTACGAGCAGTACTTC. Protein product: CASSFSEGDYEQYF.

The chain couples TRBV5-1 to TRBJ2-5, with 7 bases matching TRBD1. The V gene end was trimmed by 4 bases and the J gene end by 9 bases; junction bases not matched to a gene: 12. Germline CDR1 SGHRS, CDR2 YFSETQ. The CDR3 is 14 amino acids. The CDR3 sequence: CASSNRTGPAPQYF. The CDR3 region has the DNA TGCGCCAGCAGCAACAGGACAGGACCGGCCCCCCAGTACTTC.

This clone was seen just once. This chain joins TRBV2 and TRBJ1-1; TRBD1 might be the D (6 bases). The CDR3 has 13 residues. Germline V CDR1 and CDR2: SNHLY, FYNNEI. Trimming pared 5 bases from V and 4 bases from J, leaving 11 bases between. CDR3 sequence (DNA): TGTGCCAGCAGTCTCCAGGGGACCACTGAAGCTTTCTTT. Its protein product is CASSLQGTTEAFF.

V is TRBV28 and J is TRBJ2-5; 10 bases agree with TRBD1. The J call may be incorrect, as the DNA end agrees better with TRBJ2-7. The CDR3 loop spans 14 amino acids. Germline V gene sequence: CDR1 MDHEN, CDR2 SYDVKM. The CDR3 region is CASSLTGGLYEQYF. CDR3 bases: TGTGCCAGCAGTCTGACAGGGGGCCTCTACGAGCAGTACTTC.

The V gene is TRBV11-1, the J gene TRBJ2-7; 7 bases agree with TRBD1. J was trimmed by 0 bases and V by 5 bases; bases with no gene match: 16. The germline CDR1 and CDR2 sequences are SGHAT and FQDESV (reference sequence). The CDR3 sequence is 18 residues long. CDR3: CASSRGQDVPWPSYEQYF. DNA for the CDR3: TGTGCCAGCAGCCGAGGACAGGATGTACCTTGGCCCTCCTACGAGCAGTACTTC.

This clone was detected only once. This chain uses TRBV6-5 with TRBJ1-5; D is unclear. CDR3 length equals 14 residues. Germline-derived CDR1 and CDR2 are MNHEY and SVGAGI. The V gene lost 4 bases and the J gene lost 4 bases, with 11 bases spanning the gap. For the CDR3, the DNA is TGTGCCAGCAGTTCTGGGCAGAAAAATCAGCCCCAGCATTTT. Amino acids: CASSSGQKNQPQHF.

This chain joins TRBV6-1 and TRBJ2-5; D may be TRBD1 (6 bases). The DNA end is more similar to TRBJ2-7, so the J call may be wrong. Germline V lookup: CDR1 MNHNS, CDR2 SASEGT. This CDR3 has 15 residues. CDR3 bases: TGTGCCAGCGGAAGACAGGAGCTCGGGTACTACGAGCAGTACTTC. This gives the protein CASGRQELGYYEQYF.

The J gene is TRBJ2-7, the V gene TRBV28; D gene ambiguous. The CDR3 extends over 13 amino acids. Per germline, CDR1 MDHEN and CDR2 SYDVKM. V was trimmed by 6 bases and J by 2 bases, leaving 11 bases between them. The CDR3 sequence is CASSPGGPYEQYF. In DNA form, the CDR3 reads TGTGCCAGCAGCCCCGGTGGGCCCTACGAGCAGTACTTC. The whole variable domain, remainder taken from reference TRBV28 and TRBJ2-7, is DVKVTQSSRYLVKRTGEKVFLECVQDMDHENMFWYRQDPGLGLRLIYFSYDVKMKEKGDIPEGYSVSREKKERFSLILESASTNQTSMYLCASSPGGPYEQYFGPGTRLTVT.

This sequence joins TRBV5-4 and TRBJ2-5; D is uncertain. The germline V and J ends were trimmed by 2 bases and 1 base, with 12 bases remaining between them. Germline loops: CDR1 SGHNT, CDR2 YYREEE (reference sequence). This CDR3 has 15 amino acids. The CDR3 sequence: CASSLLTASQETQYF. The DNA of the CDR3 is TGTGCCAGCAGCTTATTAACAGCCTCCCAAGAGACCCAGTACTTC.

The chain couples TRBV5-6 to TRBJ1-2; D uncertain. Germline CDR1 reads SGHDT; CDR2 reads YYEEEE. This CDR3 spans 13 amino acids. Trimming took 1 base from V and 6 from J, leaving 10 bases between them. The CDR3 sequence: CASSLSQLHGYTF. The CDR3 nucleotides are TGTGCCAGCAGCTTGTCTCAACTCCATGGCTACACCTTC. The full variable domain, rest sourced from reference TRBV5-6 and TRBJ1-2, is DAGVTQSPTHLIKTRGQQVTLRCSPKSGHDTVSWYQQALGQGPQFIFQYYEEEERQRGNFPDRFSGHQFPNYSSELNVNALLLGDSALYLCASSLSQLHGYTFGSGTRLTVV.

Notes on this clone: Other nucleotide sequences in the sample specify the same CDR3. The V call is TRBV5-1, the J call TRBJ2-1; 15 bases map to TRBD2. Trimming took 4 bases from V and 0 from J; bases not matched to a gene: 2. Looked up from germline, CDR1 is SGHRS and CDR2 is YFSETQ. This CDR3 region has 17 residues. The CDR3 DNA reads as TGCGCCAGCAGCCGGACTAGCGGGGGGGCCTCCTACAATGAGCAGTTCTTC. It is translated as CASSRTSGGASYNEQFF.

The V and J genes are TRBV5-6 and TRBJ1-5; 7 nucleotides agree with TRBD1. The CDR3 sequence is 16 residues long. Germline trimming cut 4 bases from V and 1 base from J; bases unmatched to any gene: 8. Germline assignment: CDR1 SGHDT and CDR2 YYEEEE. DNA of the CDR3: TGTGCCAGCAGCGCCAGGGGGAGGTTCAGCAATCAGCCCCAGCATTTT. Translated, it gives CASSARGRFSNQPQHF.

There are a few counts of this clone. This chain links TRBV6-6 with TRBJ1-6, with 10 bases identical to TRBD1. CDR3 length: 14 amino acids. CDR1 is MNHNY and CDR2 is SVGAGI in the germline V gene (reference sequence). After removal of 6 bases from V and 7 bases from J, the junction contained 3 bases not matched to a gene. The CDR3 nucleotides read TGTGCCAGCAGCTTGGGACAGGGGAATTCACCCCTCCACTTT. Translating it yields CASSLGQGNSPLHF.

This chain links TRBV6-1 with TRBJ1-2; 9 nucleotides align to TRBD1. Unmatched junction bases numbered 27, after V lost 1 base and J lost 3 bases. The CDR3 runs to 23 residues. Germline CDR1 reads MNHNS; CDR2 reads SASEGT. CDR3 sequence: CASSEVRRGAPTLNRGPHYGYTF. CDR3 sequence (DNA): TGTGCCAGCAGTGAAGTTCGTCGGGGCGCGCCTACCCTTAACAGGGGGCCCCACTATGGCTACACCTTC.

This chain uses TRBV2 with TRBJ1-2, with D unresolved. The CDR3 loop spans 12 amino acids. The germline V and J ends were trimmed by 0 bases and 4 bases, with 3 bases remaining between them. Germline values: CDR1 SNHLY, CDR2 FYNNEI. CDR3 sequence (DNA): TGTGCCAGCAGTGAAGCTCGCTATGGCTACACCTTC. It encodes CASSEARYGYTF.

The chain links TRBV19 to TRBJ2-1; unclear D gene. Trimming shortened V by 3 bases and J by 0 bases, and 9 bases separated the two germline ends. The germline CDR1 and CDR2 sequences are LNHDA and SQIVND (reference sequence). The CDR3 length is 15 residues. CDR3 amino acids: CASSIFGSSYNEQFF. Written as DNA, the CDR3 is TGTGCCAGTAGTATCTTCGGTAGCTCCTACAATGAGCAGTTCTTC.

This chain links TRBV5-6 with TRBJ2-7, with 8 bases that match TRBD2. The CDR3 totals 13 residues. Losses at the gene ends were 3 bases for V and 7 bases for J; bases not matched to a gene: 6. Germline lookup yields CDR1 SGHDT and CDR2 YYEEEE. CDR3 coding DNA: TGTGCCAGCAGCTACGTTAGCGGGGCTGAGCAGTACTTC. This gives the protein CASSYVSGAEQYF.

This chain joins TRBV7-2 and TRBJ2-2; D is possibly TRBD2 (6 bases). The CDR3 runs to 14 residues. Per the germline V gene, CDR1 is SGHTA and CDR2 is FQGNSA. V was shortened by 5 bases and J by 5 bases, with 12 bases between the two germline ends. CDR3 in DNA: TGTGCCAGCAGCCCGGGTGGAGGGACCGGGGAGCTGTTTTTT. Residues: CASSPGGGTGELFF.

There are a few counts of this clone. The chain has TRBV5-1 and TRBJ2-2, with 7 positions matching TRBD2. CDR3 size: 14 residues. Germline V gene sequence: CDR1 SGHRS, CDR2 YFSETQ. V lost 5 bases and J lost 0; bases outside the gene matches: 1. The DNA for the CDR3 is TGCGCCAGCAGACTAGCGACGAACACCGGGGAGCTGTTTTTT. Its protein is CASRLATNTGELFF. The full variable domain, with the rest looked up from reference TRBV5-1 and TRBJ2-2, is KAGVTQTPRYLIKTRGQQVTLSCSPISGHRSVSWYQQTPGQGLQFLFEYFSETQRNKGNFPGRFSGRQFSNSRSEMNVSTLELGDSALYLCASRLATNTGELFFGEGSRLTVL.

The rearrangement uses TRBV11-2 and TRBJ2-7; TRBD1 is a possible D gene (5 bases). Trimming pared 4 bases from V and 3 bases from J, leaving 10 bases between. CDR3 length: 13 residues. Germline V CDR1 and CDR2: SGHAT, FQNNGV. As DNA, the CDR3 is TGTGCCAGCAGCTCGACAGACTTCTACGAGCAGTACTTC. Its protein product is CASSSTDFYEQYF.

The chain employs TRBV27 and TRBJ2-1, with TRBD2 identical over 9 bases. Germline trimming cut 3 bases from V and 0 bases from J; bases unmatched to any gene: 15. The CDR3 loop spans 20 amino acids. Germline CDR1 reads MNHEY; CDR2 reads SMNVEV (reference sequence). For the CDR3, the DNA is TGTGCCAGCAGTTTTCGGCAGATGGGACTAGCCTGGGGCTCCTACAATGAGCAGTTCTTC. This codes for CASSFRQMGLAWGSYNEQFF.

The rearrangement links TRBV19 to TRBJ2-7, with 7 bases that match TRBD1. The CDR3 runs 15 residues. Germline V gene lookup returns CDR1 LNHDA and CDR2 SQIVND (reference sequence). The J segment lost 0 bases and the V segment lost 3 bases, leaving 5 bases of the junction unmatched. CDR3 in amino acids: CASSIRQGNSYEQYF. CDR3 sequence (DNA): TGTGCCAGTAGTATCCGACAGGGTAACTCCTACGAGCAGTACTTC.

This chain joins TRBV6-1 and TRBJ1-5; possibly TRBD1 for D (5 bases). The CDR3 length is 13 residues. In germline, CDR1 is MNHNS, CDR2 SASEGT. Trimming cost V 4 bases and J 8 bases, with 12 bases left between them. CDR3 sequence (DNA): TGTGCCAGCAGTGTTGGGGGGACGGAGCCCCAGCATTTT. Amino acid sequence: CASSVGGTEPQHF.

This clone was seen just once. The J gene is TRBJ2-1, the V gene TRBV7-8; 8 positions agree with TRBD1. The CDR3 length is 13 residues. Germline CDR1 reads SGHVS; CDR2 reads FQNEAQ. The junction had 5 bases not matched to a gene; V was cut back by 4 bases and J by 9 bases. The CDR3 here is CASSSETGVEQFF. The CDR3 DNA follows: TGTGCCAGCAGCTCGGAGACAGGGGTTGAGCAGTTCTTC.

The CDR3 bases are TGTGCCAGCAGTCCCCTAAGCGAGCAGTACTTC. Translating it yields CASSPLSEQYF. The genes are TRBV28 and TRBJ2-7; no definite D call. Germline V gene lookup returns CDR1 MDHEN and CDR2 SYDVKM. The CDR3 loop spans 11 amino acids. V lost 5 bases, J lost 6 bases, and 8 bases lay in between. The variable domain in full, completed from reference TRBV28 and TRBJ2-7, reads DVKVTQSSRYLVKRTGEKVFLECVQDMDHENMFWYRQDPGLGLRLIYFSYDVKMKEKGDIPEGYSVSREKKERFSLILESASTNQTSMYLCASSPLSEQYFGPGTRLTVT.

V usage is TRBV7-9 and J usage is TRBJ1-1; possibly TRBD1 for D (5 bases). V shed 6 bases and J shed 1 base, with 9 bases lying between them. The CDR3 is made up of 13 amino acids. Germline CDR1 SEHNR, CDR2 FQNEAQ (reference sequence). The CDR3 region is CASRRDSNTEAFF. For the CDR3, the DNA is TGTGCCAGCAGGCGGGACTCGAACACTGAAGCTTTCTTT.

The J gene is TRBJ2-1, the V gene TRBV6-4; 11 bases line up with TRBD2. The CDR3 is made up of 18 amino acids. The V gene end was trimmed by 2 bases and the J gene end by 4 bases; junction bases not matched to a gene: 10. Germline V gene sequence: CDR1 MRHNA, CDR2 SNTAGT. For the CDR3, the DNA is TGTGCCAGCAGTGACAGTAGCGGGAGGGCCTCTTCTTACAATGAGCAGTTCTTC. Its translation is CASSDSSGRASSYNEQFF.

The chain combines TRBV5-4 with TRBJ1-1; D is undetermined. Trimming took off 5 bases at V and 1 base at J, with 9 bases between the two ends. This CDR3 has 13 amino acids. Germline CDR1 is SGHNT and CDR2 is YYREEE (reference sequence). CDR3 sequence reads: CASRRPGNTEAFF. For the CDR3, the DNA is TGTGCCAGCAGAAGGCCAGGGAACACTGAAGCTTTCTTT.

The chain employs TRBV9 and TRBJ2-1; a possible D gene is TRBD1 (6 bases). The CDR3 is 15 residues long. Germline-derived CDR1 and CDR2 are SGDLS and YYNGEE. V was pared by 3 bases and J by 2 bases, with 12 bases between. CDR3 in DNA: TGTGCCAGCAGCGCCACCCGACAGGCCTACAATGAGCAGTTCTTC. Protein: CASSATRQAYNEQFF.

The chain recombines TRBV16 with TRBJ2-7; 11 nucleotides match TRBD2. Germline loops: CDR1 KGHSY, CDR2 FQNENV. V lost 6 bases and J lost 6; bases outside the gene matches: 7. The CDR3 spans 14 residues. In DNA, the CDR3 is TGTGCCAGCAGGCAAACTAGCGGGGGATTCGAGCAGTACTTC. The encoded protein is CASRQTSGGFEQYF.

The CDR3 DNA reads TGTGCCAGCTCGCACAGGAGTCCCTACGAGCAGTACTTC. Translated, it gives CASSHRSPYEQYF. This chain uses TRBV2 with TRBJ2-7, with D perhaps matching TRBD1 (5 bases). The CDR3 is made up of 13 amino acids. Germline-derived CDR1 and CDR2 are SNHLY and FYNNEI. The ends were cut back, 8 bases at V and 2 bases at J, with 13 bases in the middle.